This T cell receptor (beta chain) was obtained from a study of blood T cell repertoires in COVID-19. As for the study in general: Material from acute and convalescent COVID-19 was sourced from the United States, Italy and Spain. T cells, B-cell-depleted T cells, or PBMCs supplied cDNA or gDNA.

Source study methods: Amplification from reference gene primers served as the basis for estimated nucleated cell counts. The repertoire was sequenced with immunoSEQ multiplex PCR; TCRdb's copy has only in-frame clones and lacks some. From that table come the V and J calls and clone size; the DNA was used to work out D and trimming. Among 200,000 to 250,000 clones, roughly 85% were seen once, and the ten largest hold around 3.3%. The junction had 6 bases not matched to a gene; V was cut back by 5 bases and J by 6 bases. Germline loops: CDR1 LNHDA, CDR2 SQIVND (reference sequence). The length of the CDR3 is 15 residues.

This chain links TRBV19 with TRBJ1-5, with TRBD1 matching 11 bases. This sequence was found in an elderly woman with acute or convalescent COVID-19. Sequenced sample: peripheral blood. The CDR3 sequence: CASSGTGGRGQPQHF. The CDR3 coding sequence is TGTGCCAGTAGTGGGACAGGGGGACGAGGTCAGCCCCAGCATTTT.